The clone carrying this T cell receptor (beta chain) was recorded a few times. Germline V gives CDR1 SGHRS, CDR2 YFSETQ. The V segment lost 4 bases and the J segment 8 bases; nucleotides outside the gene matches: 14. This CDR3 region has 16 residues. This specimen belongs to a study of cytomegalovirus exposure and HLA in healthy donors. Primers for the PCR totalled 60 Vbeta and 13 Jbeta. This table comes from immunoSEQ multiplex PCR, and its TCRdb copy is limited to in-frame clones, with some not included. The sample consists of some 130,000 clones, approximately 80% of them appearing once. This chain joins TRBV5-1 and TRBJ2-1; 8 positions match TRBD1. What was sequenced was PBMCs. The TCR was taken from a young man in good health and CMV-seronegative. This chain's CDR3 is CASSPDRGTGGDEQFF. The CDR3 DNA follows: TGCGCCAGCAGCCCGGACAGAGGGACAGGAGGCGATGAGCAGTTCTTC.